These T cell receptor beta chains were read from a single sample in a study of blood T cells in healthy people across ages. Each CDR3 protein gets one entry after TCRdb re-called the 5' RACE reads with MiXCR. The data contain about 1 million distinct CDR3 sequences, under 55% of them singletons. Sequenced material: blood. Receptors were obtained from an older woman in good health. Both conserved end residues are part of each CDR3. D genes are given only for firm matches. The listing skips clone size in some rows; elsewhere it reads once, few, many or a size class.

>TRBV5-6|few|TRBD2|TRBJ2-5
TGTGCCAGCAGCCGGACTAGCGGCAGGACCCAGTACTTC
CASSRTSGRTQYF
>TRBV4-1|few|TRBD1|TRBJ2-7
TGCGCCAGCAGCCATAGTTCCCGGGACAGGGAAACCTACGAGCAGTACTTC
CASSHSSRDRETYEQYF
>TRBV10-3|-|-|TRBJ1-6
TGTGCCATCAGACCAGGGCTTATGGATTCACCCCTCCACTTT
CAIRPGLMDSPLHF
>TRBV14|few|-|TRBJ2-3
TGTGCCAGCAGCCAAGCTAGCTTCGGAGATACGCAGTATTTT
CASSQASFGDTQYF
>TRBV11-2|-|-|TRBJ2-5
TGTGCCAGCAGCTTCCTCAAGTCAGGACGAGCGGTTAAGGATGAGCAGTACTTC
CASSFLKSGRAVKDEQYF
>TRBV29-1|-|-|TRBJ2-1
TGCAGCTCGAGGGGGGGCGGGAATGAGCAGTTCTTC
CSSRGGGNEQFF
>TRBV20-1|few|TRBD2|TRBJ2-1
TGCAGTGCGACCGGGACTAGCGGGAGGGCCTTCAATGAGCAGTTCTTC
CSATGTSGRAFNEQFF
>TRBV28|-|TRBD1|TRBJ2-7
TGTGCCAGCAGTTTATGGGACAGGGTCCACGAGCAGTACTTC
CASSLWDRVHEQYF
>TRBV20-1|few|-|TRBJ2-2
TGCAGTGCTAGGACTTACCCGGACGGGGAGCTGTTTTTT
CSARTYPDGELFF
>TRBV5-1|-|TRBD2|TRBJ2-3
TGCGCCAGCAGCTCCGTAGCGGGAGGGCCGACGGATACGCAGTATTTT
CASSSVAGGPTDTQYF
>TRBV25-1|-|-|TRBJ1-2
TGTGCCAGCAGTGGCCCCGGGACGTTCTATGGCTACACCTTC
CASSGPGTFYGYTF
>TRBV7-2|few|TRBD2|TRBJ2-7
TGTGCCAGCAGCCCCAGGACTAGCGGGAACCTGCGCCCGCCCTACGAGCAGTACTTC
CASSPRTSGNLRPPYEQYF
>TRBV27|-|-|TRBJ2-1
TGTGCCAGCAGTCCGTACGGTGGCGATGGACCTCTCTCGGATGAGCAGTTCTTC
CASSPYGGDGPLSDEQFF
>TRBV12-3/TRBV12-4|few|TRBD2|TRBJ2-1
TGTGCCAGCAGCCCCATAGCGGGAGGTCACAATGAGCAGTTCTTC
CASSPIAGGHNEQFF
>TRBV10-3|-|TRBD1|TRBJ2-3
TGTGCCATCAGGCTCGGGACAGGGTCCGATACGCAGTATTTT
CAIRLGTGSDTQYF
>TRBV7-9|-|-|TRBJ2-5
TGTGCCAGCAGCCCCACAGGGAGTTGGCAAGAGACCCAGTACTTC
CASSPTGSWQETQYF
>TRBV7-9|-|-|TRBJ1-1
TGTGCCAGCGGGGTGGGATCCGAAGCTTTCTTT
CASGVGSEAFF
>TRBV20-1|-|-|TRBJ1-5
TGCAGTGCCTATACGCAACAGGGCCTTTATAGCAATCAGCCCCAGCATTTT
CSAYTQQGLYSNQPQHF
>TRBV28|few|-|TRBJ2-7
TGTGCCAGCAGTTATTTGGGTAGTGGCTACGAGCAGTACTTC
CASSYLGSGYEQYF
>TRBV29-1|-|-|TRBJ1-2
TGCAGCGCGGGGTTTGACTATGGCTACACCTTC
CSAGFDYGYTF
>TRBV3-1|-|-|TRBJ2-5
TGTGCCAGCAGCCAAGGTGTGGGCCCCGGGGAGACCCAGTACTTC
CASSQGVGPGETQYF
>TRBV7-6|-|TRBD1|TRBJ2-7
TGTGCCAGCAGCCGCACCTGGACAGGACAGGGTGTATCCGAGCAGTACTTC
CASSRTWTGQGVSEQYF
>TRBV7-2|-|-|TRBJ2-2
TGTGCCAGCAGCTCGGGGTGGGGGGCAGGGGAGCTGTTTTTT
CASSSGWGAGELFF
>TRBV13|few|-|TRBJ2-1
TGTGCCAGCAGCTTAACGTCTAGCGTCGGTAATGAGCAGTTCTTC
CASSLTSSVGNEQFF
>TRBV28|-|-|TRBJ2-7
TGTGCCAGCAGTTTTCAGCGGCTCTACAATGAGCAGTACTTC
CASSFQRLYNEQYF
>TRBV7-9|-|-|TRBJ2-1
TGTGCCAGCAGCGTCGGCCGCCTCAATTACAATGAGCAGTTCTTC
CASSVGRLNYNEQFF
>TRBV7-9|few|TRBD1|TRBJ2-1
TGTGCCAGCAGCCCCCGGGACAGGGGGCGAAATGTGCAGTTCTTC
CASSPRDRGRNVQFF
>TRBV27|many|-|TRBJ2-4
TGTGCCAGTCGACCCGGGACTGTTCTAGCCAAAAACATTCAGTACTTC
CASRPGTVLAKNIQYF
>TRBV29-1|-|-|TRBJ2-5
TGCAGCGTTGAGAGGGTGTCAGGAGAGACCCAGTACTTC
CSVERVSGETQYF
>TRBV10-2|few|TRBD1|TRBJ1-5
TGCGCCAGCAGTTGGGGGACAGATAGCAATCAGCCCCAGCATTTT
CASSWGTDSNQPQHF
>TRBV20-1|-|-|TRBJ1-2
TGCAGTGCTAGAGATTCAGGGAAGAACTATGGCTACACCTTC
CSARDSGKNYGYTF
>TRBV29-1|-|-|TRBJ2-3
TGCAGCGTTGAAGATCGGGACGGCTCAGATACGCAGTATTTT
CSVEDRDGSDTQYF
>TRBV28|-|-|TRBJ2-5
TGTGCCAGCAGTTTGCCGGGGGACGGAGGTCGGGAGCAGTACTTC
CASSLPGDGGREQYF